This T cell receptor (beta chain) is drawn from a study of a mutant IDH1 vaccine in newly diagnosed glioma. Only in-frame clones appear in the TCRdb table, and some are missing; sequencing was by immunoSEQ multiplex PCR. The table shows 52,000 or so clones, with about 81% occurring only once. In regard to this clone: Its antigen is not identified.

The CDR3 covers 15 residues. Trimming removed 0 bases from V and 7 bases from J, with 16 bases in between. CDR1 is SGHVS, CDR2 FQNEAQ, per germline. As to time point: week 23, last vaccination. The vaccine gave 300 ug of a 20-mer mutant IDH1 peptide subcutaneously per dose. This sequence originates from a woman between 40 and 50 years old with glioma. Some clones in this sample may be carry-over from other donors' samples. The chain employs TRBV7-8 and TRBJ2-7, with D uncertain. Sequencing was performed on PBMCs, taken from a glioma patient whose treatment included an IDH1 peptide vaccine. CDR3 protein: CASSLAQAPPKEQYF. The CDR3 DNA reads as TGTGCCAGCAGCTTAGCGCAGGCCCCACCTAAGGAGCAGTACTTC.